This T cell receptor (beta chain) was documented in a study of regulatory T cells in long-lasting Graves disease. Study-level results: The persistent group shared 3,000 or so public clonotypes, more than the approximately 970 shared by new patients.

CDR3 length equals 16 residues. V was trimmed by 6 bases and J by 4 bases, leaving 21 bases between them. Per the germline V gene, CDR1 is MNHNS and CDR2 is SASEGT. A note on this clonotype: Its antigen is still unknown.

Regarding time point: newly diagnosed GD, antithyroid drugs for less than 3 months. The TCR library was prepared using RNA isolated from PBMCs. Per American Thyroid Association guidelines, Graves' disease was diagnosed. Arm-PCR of CDR3 regions with iRepertoire HTBI primers generated TCR beta libraries. TCRdb used MiXCR to reprocess the multiplex PCR reads, holding one entry per CDR3 protein. The data show approximately 230,000 distinct CDR3 sequences, 15% to 20% seen once. The sequence was obtained from a female donor with Graves disease. The sequenced sample was peripheral blood mononuclear cells (PBMCs), obtained at new diagnosis, from a patient treated with antithyroid drugs. The genes are TRBV6-1 and TRBJ1-2; weak D call: TRBD1 (5 bases). The CDR3 region is CASRGLQGGQRYGYTF. The CDR3 DNA reads TGTGCCAGCAGAGGCCTCCAGGGTGGGCAGCGCTATGGCTACACCTTC.